The TCR beta chain described here comes from a study of T cell changes during pregnancy in multiple sclerosis. J was trimmed by 8 bases and V by 0 bases; bases with no gene match: 11. This CDR3 contains 16 residues. Germline V gene data show CDR1 as SGHKS and CDR2 as YYEKEE (reference sequence). TCRdb's copy holds only in-frame clones and misses some; the assay was immunoSEQ multiplex PCR. The profile shows around 70,000 clones, 80% to 95% of them singletons. V gene TRBV5-5 combines with J gene TRBJ1-2; 9 positions match TRBD1. This TCR derives from a female donor with multiple sclerosis, enrolled in a pregnancy study. This material consisted of peripheral blood, taken before pregnancy. CDR3 amino acids: CASSLEIGTGRGGYTF. DNA for the CDR3: TGTGCCAGCAGCTTGGAAATAGGGACAGGGCGTGGCGGCTACACCTTC.